One sample yielded the 32 T cell receptor beta chains listed below, sequenced in a study of T cell responses to AZD1222 COVID-19 vaccine. Sequenced by immunoSEQ multiplex PCR; TCRdb stores in-frame clones only, minus some. The sample consists of 110,000 to 150,000 clones, about 94% of them appearing once. The sample was peripheral blood, taken on day 0 of AZD1222 vaccination. The receptor source for this set is an adult in good health.

This clone was seen only once. The V call is TRBV6-5, the J call TRBJ2-7; 11 nucleotides line up with TRBD2. J lost 4 bases, V lost 5 bases, and 1 base had no gene match. In germline, CDR1 is MNHEY, CDR2 SVGAGI. There are 13 residues in the CDR3. The DNA of the CDR3 is TGTGCCAGCAGTCTAGCGGGAGGTTACGAGCAGTACTTC. Amino acid sequence: CASSLAGGYEQYF.

The rearrangement joins TRBV18 to TRBJ1-2, with 8 positions matching TRBD1. Germline values: CDR1 KGHSH, CDR2 LQKENI. This CDR3 contains 12 residues. With 3 bases clipped from V and 8 bases from J, the junction kept 2 bases outside the gene matches. The CDR3 DNA reads as TGTGCCAGCTCACCGACAGGGGAAGGCTACACCTTC. Translated, it gives CASSPTGEGYTF.

The chain joins TRBV19 to TRBJ1-2; 9 positions agree with TRBD1. With V trimmed by 6 bases and J by 4 bases, 3 bases remained unmatched. Looked up from germline, CDR1 is LNHDA and CDR2 is SQIVND (reference sequence). The CDR3 spans 13 residues. The CDR3 region is CASSGTGRYGYTF. In nucleotides, the CDR3 is TGTGCCAGTAGCGGGACAGGGCGCTATGGCTACACCTTC.

J is TRBJ1-2 and V is TRBV5-6, with no clear D. The CDR3 extends over 14 amino acids. V lost 4 bases and J 6 bases, leaving 16 bases between the germline ends. In germline, CDR1 is SGHDT, CDR2 YYEEEE. This CDR3 is CASSRPRAEHGYTF. CDR3 nucleotide sequence: TGTGCCAGCAGCCGCCCCCGGGCGGAACATGGCTACACCTTC.

The chain joins TRBV12-3 or TRBV12-4 to TRBJ2-1, with 8 nucleotides matching TRBD2. V lost 3 bases to trimming and J lost 9 bases; unmatched junction nucleotides: 1. The CDR3 has 12 amino acids. The CDR3 reads CASSFAGGEQFF. In nucleotides, the CDR3 is TGTGCCAGCAGTTTTGCGGGAGGTGAGCAGTTCTTC.

The chain carries TRBV24-1 and TRBJ2-1; no clear D gene. Trimming pared 5 bases from V and 4 bases from J, leaving 2 bases between. The CDR3 is made up of 11 amino acids. From germline, CDR1 is KGHDR and CDR2 SFDVKD. The CDR3 region has the DNA TGTGCCACCAGTGTTTACAATGAGCAGTTCTTC. Protein sequence: CATSVYNEQFF.

The chain uses TRBV12-3 or TRBV12-4 and TRBJ1-2, with D possibly being TRBD1 (5 bases). Trimming shortened V by 6 bases and J by 6 bases, and 11 bases separated the two germline ends. The CDR3 consists of 12 residues. CDR3 coding DNA: TGTGCCAGCAGCCGGAGGGGAAATGGCTACACCTTC. Translation gives CASSRRGNGYTF.

The rearrangement joins TRBV15 to TRBJ1-3; no reliable D call. The CDR3 has 15 amino acids. Between the trimmed V and J ends, which lost 5 bases and 0 bases, there was a span of 11 bases. The germline V gene has CDR1 LNHNV and CDR2 YYDKDF (reference sequence). Here the CDR3 reads CATSSPKISGNTIYF. The CDR3 DNA reads TGTGCCACCAGCTCCCCGAAAATCTCTGGAAACACCATATATTTT.

This clone occurred once. The chain is built from TRBV7-9 and TRBJ1-5; possible D gene TRBD1, 6 bases. The length of the CDR3 is 17 residues. With 1 base removed from V and 0 bases from J, the gap between germline ends came to 13 bases. Looked up from germline, CDR1 is SEHNR and CDR2 is FQNEAQ (reference sequence). The CDR3 DNA reads TGTGCCAGCAGCTTAGAATGGGACAACTATAGCAATCAGCCCCAGCATTTT. Translating it yields CASSLEWDNYSNQPQHF.

The chain couples TRBV6-1 to TRBJ2-7; maybe TRBD1 (6 bases). Per germline, CDR1 MNHNS and CDR2 SASEGT. Between the trimmed V and J ends, which lost 0 bases and 0 bases, there was a span of 9 bases. The CDR3 covers 15 residues. DNA for the CDR3: TGTGCCAGCAGTGAAGCGGACAGAAGCTCCTACGAGCAGTACTTC. It is translated as CASSEADRSSYEQYF.

The J gene is TRBJ1-2, the V gene TRBV9; unclear D gene. The CDR3 contains 15 residues. Trimming pared 1 base from V and 4 bases from J, leaving 14 bases between. CDR1 and CDR2 from the germline V gene are SGDLS and YYNGEE. CDR3 loop: CASSVYEGNSYGYTF. The DNA for the CDR3 is TGTGCCAGCAGCGTATATGAGGGAAATAGCTATGGCTACACCTTC.

The chain combines TRBV14 with TRBJ1-2, with D unresolved. The CDR3 totals 14 residues. The V end lost 3 bases, the J end lost 7 bases, and 15 bases lay between the germline ends. In germline, CDR1 is SGHDN, CDR2 FVKESK. CDR3 sequence: CASSHLGRVSGYTF. Written as DNA, the CDR3 is TGTGCCAGCAGCCATCTAGGAAGAGTAAGTGGCTACACCTTC.

The rearrangement links TRBV28 to TRBJ2-3; TRBD1 matches at 9 bases. The CDR3 is 16 amino acids. With V trimmed by 3 bases and J by 3 bases, 7 bases remained unmatched. The germline gives CDR1 MDHEN, CDR2 SYDVKM. The CDR3 region is CASSFSDRGGTDTQYF. For the CDR3, the DNA is TGTGCCAGCAGTTTCTCGGACAGGGGCGGAACAGATACGCAGTATTTT.

CDR3 loop: CASSLGPSGRDGGGEQFF. As DNA, the CDR3 is TGTGCCAGCAGCTTAGGACCCTCGGGCAGGGACGGAGGGGGAGAGCAGTTCTTC. This rearrangement joins TRBV11-2 to TRBJ2-1, with D possibly being TRBD1 or TRBD2 (6 bases each). Germline V lookup: CDR1 SGHAT, CDR2 FQNNGV. The CDR3 covers 18 residues. V gave up 1 base and J gave up 10 bases, with 26 bases separating them.

The chain is built from TRBV6-2 or TRBV6-3 and TRBJ2-1, with TRBD1 as a possible D gene (6 bases). Between the trimmed V and J ends, which lost 6 bases and 8 bases, there was a span of 23 bases. Germline V gene data show CDR1 as MNHEY and CDR2 as SVGEGT. CDR3 size: 16 residues. The DNA of the CDR3 is TGTGCCAGCAGCCCTCGCCTGGACAGCGCCTATCATGAGCAGTTCTTC. Protein product: CASSPRLDSAYHEQFF.

V gene TRBV3-1 (or the pseudogene TRBV3-2) combines with J gene TRBJ2-3, with D perhaps TRBD1 (6 bases). There are 15 residues in the CDR3. CDR1 is LGHDT, CDR2 YNNKEL, per germline (reference sequence). V gave up 4 bases and J gave up 1 base, with 12 bases separating them. CDR3 residues: CASSPNRDGTDTQYF. For the CDR3, the DNA is TGTGCCAGCAGCCCGAACAGGGATGGCACAGATACGCAGTATTTT.

The chain joins TRBV12-5 to TRBJ2-5; TRBD1 or TRBD2 may be the D gene (6 bases each). V was clipped by 4 bases and J by 9 bases, with 12 bases between them. Looked up from germline, CDR1 is LGHNT and CDR2 is FRNRAP. This CDR3 contains 12 residues. In nucleotides, the CDR3 is TGTGCTAGTGGTTCCGAAAGGGGGGCCCAGTACTTC. Its protein product is CASGSERGAQYF.

This chain links TRBV11-1 with TRBJ2-7; maybe TRBD2 (7 bases). Trimming pared 5 bases from V and 5 bases from J, leaving 16 bases between. Germline CDR1 SGHAT, CDR2 FQDESV (reference sequence). CDR3 length: 14 residues. This CDR3 is CASSTGRARHEQYF. CDR3 DNA sequence: TGTGCCAGCAGCACAGGGAGGGCCCGCCACGAGCAGTACTTC.

This clone was recorded once. This chain uses TRBV19 with TRBJ2-5; D unresolved. Trimming took off 2 bases at V and 2 bases at J, with 6 bases between the two ends. The CDR3 spans 13 residues. The germline CDR1 and CDR2 sequences are LNHDA and SQIVND (reference sequence). CDR3 amino acids: CASSIPAQETQYF. Here the CDR3 DNA reads TGTGCCAGTAGTATACCGGCGCAAGAGACCCAGTACTTC.

The chain recombines TRBV3-1 (or the pseudogene TRBV3-2) with TRBJ2-1; D unresolved. The length of the CDR3 is 13 residues. Trimming shortened V by 4 bases and J by 8 bases, and 12 bases separated the two germline ends. The germline gives CDR1 LGHDT, CDR2 YNNKEL (reference sequence). This chain's CDR3 is CASSLGRNDEQFF. CDR3 nucleotides: TGTGCCAGCAGCCTAGGACGAAACGATGAGCAGTTCTTC.

The chain combines TRBV10-3 with TRBJ2-3, with D perhaps matching TRBD2 (6 bases). The germline V and J ends were trimmed by 6 bases and 0 bases, with 10 bases remaining between them. The CDR3 contains 14 residues. Germline CDR1 ENHRY, CDR2 SYGVKD. This CDR3 is CAIRLAESTDTQYF. The CDR3 DNA sequence: TGTGCCATCAGGTTAGCGGAGAGCACAGATACGCAGTATTTT.

The V gene is TRBV19, the J gene TRBJ2-4, with 7 bases that match TRBD2. The CDR3 has 16 residues. Germline assignment: CDR1 LNHDA and CDR2 SQIVND (reference sequence). V dropped 3 bases and J dropped 11; count of bases not matched to a gene: 16. The CDR3, as DNA: TGTGCCAGTAGTATGAGGGCTAGCGGACCTGTAAAGGTTCAGTACTTC. Amino acid sequence: CASSMRASGPVKVQYF.

The rearrangement joins TRBV19 to TRBJ2-7; 11 bases are a match to TRBD2. Unmatched junction bases numbered 2, after V lost 3 bases and J lost 4 bases. The CDR3 loop spans 14 amino acids. Germline CDR1 and CDR2: LNHDA and SQIVND (reference sequence). The CDR3 loop reads CASSMGLAAYEQYF. In DNA form, the CDR3 reads TGTGCCAGTAGTATGGGACTAGCGGCTTACGAGCAGTACTTC.

This chain uses TRBV18 with TRBJ1-1; no reliable D call. The CDR3 length is 14 residues. Germline CDR1 KGHSH, CDR2 LQKENI. Trimming stripped 3 bases from V and 1 base from J, with 9 bases between. The CDR3 DNA follows: TGTGCCAGCTCACCCCCGGGAGCGAACACTGAAGCTTTCTTT. This codes for CASSPPGANTEAFF.

This chain uses TRBV6-5 with TRBJ2-1, with TRBD2 matching 7 bases. Losses at the gene ends were 8 bases for V and 7 bases for J; bases not matched to a gene: 2. Germline loops: CDR1 MNHEY, CDR2 SVGAGI. This CDR3 is built from 11 residues. DNA of the CDR3: TGTGCCAGCGGGAGGGAAAATGAGCAGTTCTTC. Translating gives CASGRENEQFF.

This clone is a singleton in its sample. In nucleotides, the CDR3 is TGCGCCAGCAGCCAAGATCTAGCGGGGGGAGATACGCAGTATTTT. Its translation: CASSQDLAGGDTQYF. V usage is TRBV4-1 and J usage is TRBJ2-3; 11 positions agree with TRBD2. The CDR3 is 15 residues long. Germline CDR1 MGHRA, CDR2 YSYEKL. V lost 0 bases, J lost 5 bases, and 1 base stayed unmatched.

V gene TRBV12-3 or TRBV12-4 combines with J gene TRBJ2-5; D gene uncertain. CDR3 length: 13 residues. V lost 3 bases and J lost 3, with 8 bases in between. CDR3 loop: CASSFNPKETQYF. CDR3 bases: TGTGCCAGCAGTTTTAACCCGAAAGAGACCCAGTACTTC.

This chain connects TRBV10-3 to TRBJ1-5; D call uncertain. The CDR3 is 15 amino acids. V gave up 0 bases and J gave up 9 bases, with 15 bases separating them. The V gene's germline CDR1 is ENHRY and CDR2 SYGVKD. The CDR3 spells CAISESEGGAGPQHF. The CDR3 DNA sequence: TGTGCCATCAGTGAGTCGGAAGGTGGCGCGGGGCCCCAGCATTTT.

The chain is built from TRBV9 and TRBJ2-7; 10 bases agree with TRBD2. With V trimmed by 5 bases and J by 6 bases, 8 bases remained unmatched. CDR3 size: 14 residues. Germline CDR1 and CDR2: SGDLS and YYNGEE. CDR3 residues: CASSRLAGVSEQYF. Written as DNA, the CDR3 is TGTGCCAGCAGTCGACTAGCGGGTGTAAGCGAGCAGTACTTC.

The count of this clone is one. This rearrangement joins TRBV28 to TRBJ1-2; 8 bases align to TRBD1. This CDR3 is built from 13 residues. Germline V lookup: CDR1 MDHEN, CDR2 SYDVKM. J lost 8 bases, V lost 3 bases, and 5 bases had no gene match. CDR3 sequence reads: CASSFQGAWGYTF. CDR3 bases: TGTGCCAGCAGTTTTCAGGGGGCCTGGGGCTACACCTTC.

V is TRBV7-2 and J is TRBJ2-7; D call uncertain. The CDR3 totals 16 residues. V dropped 4 bases and J dropped 0 bases, with 16 bases sitting between them. Germline V gene lookup returns CDR1 SGHTA and CDR2 FQGNSA. This CDR3 is CASSSPLGFNSYEQYF. The CDR3 bases are TGTGCCAGCAGCTCCCCCTTGGGGTTTAACTCCTACGAGCAGTACTTC.

The chain uses TRBV29-1 and TRBJ1-4; the D is unclear. The CDR3 consists of 12 residues. The germline CDR1 and CDR2 sequences are SQVTM and ANQGSEA. V was cut by 7 bases and J by 3 bases, with 9 bases left in between. The CDR3 DNA sequence: TGCAGCGCAGGATCCCCTAATGAAAAACTGTTTTTT. Translation: CSAGSPNEKLFF.